A selection of T cell receptor beta chains follows, all from one sample in a study of response to subunit inactivated influenza vaccine. TCRdb re-called the RT-PCR reads with MiXCR, one entry per CDR3 protein. The sample shows 650,000 to 800,000 distinct CDR3 sequences, about 18% of them seen only once. The sample here was PBMCs from blood, taken roughly 5 days after vaccination. The source is a man aged 45-65 years who received an inactivated influenza vaccine. Each CDR3 is given with its conserved first and last residue. A D gene is named only where the DNA matches it firmly. Clone size appears in some rows only: once, few, many, or a class for an expanded clone.

abundance: NA; d_gene: TRBD2; v_gene: TRBV5-1; j_gene: TRBJ2-3; CDR3nt: TGCGCCAGCAGCCTCGCCAAGCGGGAGGATACGCAGTATTTT; CDR3aa: CASSLAKREDTQYF
abundance: few; d_gene: TRBD2; v_gene: TRBV4-2; j_gene: TRBJ2-2; CDR3nt: TGTGCCAGCAGCTACGGGACTAGCGGGTGGACCGGGGAGCTGTTTTTT; CDR3aa: CASSYGTSGWTGELFF
abundance: NA; d_gene: TRBD1; v_gene: TRBV12-3/TRBV12-4; j_gene: TRBJ2-2; CDR3nt: TGTGCCAGCACTCCTGGGACAGGTATTATCACCGGGGAGCTGTTTTTT; CDR3aa: CASTPGTGIITGELFF
abundance: NA; d_gene: TRBD2; v_gene: TRBV20-1; j_gene: TRBJ2-5; CDR3nt: TGCAGTGCTTCAGGACTAGCGGGGTTGGAGACCCAGTACTTC; CDR3aa: CSASGLAGLETQYF
abundance: NA; d_gene: TRBD1; v_gene: TRBV20-1; j_gene: TRBJ2-7; CDR3nt: TGCAGTGCTAGAAGACAGGGATTTGGGTACGAGCAGTACTTC; CDR3aa: CSARRQGFGYEQYF
abundance: NA; d_gene: NA; v_gene: TRBV10-3; j_gene: TRBJ1-2; CDR3nt: TGTGCCATCAGTGAAGCTAACTATGGCTACACCTTC; CDR3aa: CAISEANYGYTF
abundance: once; d_gene: TRBD2; v_gene: TRBV7-2; j_gene: TRBJ2-1; CDR3nt: TGTGCCAGCAGCTTAAGGACTAGCGGGGGGGCCCACAATGAGCAGTTCTTC; CDR3aa: CASSLRTSGGAHNEQFF
abundance: NA; d_gene: NA; v_gene: TRBV28; j_gene: TRBJ2-2; CDR3nt: TGTGCCAGCAGTTTCCACAGAGGGACCGGGGAGCTGTTTTTT; CDR3aa: CASSFHRGTGELFF
abundance: few; d_gene: NA; v_gene: TRBV24-1; j_gene: TRBJ2-3; CDR3nt: TGTGCCACCAGTGACCTAGGGACGGGGACAGATACGCAGTATTTT; CDR3aa: CATSDLGTGTDTQYF
abundance: NA; d_gene: NA; v_gene: TRBV15; j_gene: TRBJ2-7; CDR3nt: TGTGCCACCAGCAGTCTCCCCGACAGAGACTACGAGCAGTACTTC; CDR3aa: CATSSLPDRDYEQYF
abundance: NA; d_gene: NA; v_gene: TRBV12-3/TRBV12-4; j_gene: TRBJ1-3; CDR3nt: TGTGCCAGCAGTTTGTCCTTTGTCGGAAACACCATATATTTT; CDR3aa: CASSLSFVGNTIYF
abundance: few; d_gene: TRBD2; v_gene: TRBV20-1; j_gene: TRBJ2-1; CDR3nt: TGCAGTGCTAGAGATTCGAGGGAGGGCCTGAATGAGCAGTTCTTC; CDR3aa: CSARDSREGLNEQFF
abundance: few; d_gene: NA; v_gene: TRBV7-2; j_gene: TRBJ1-5; CDR3nt: TGTGCCAGCAGCTTAGCGGGGGGTGGGATTGTGGGCAATCAGCCCCAGCATTTT; CDR3aa: CASSLAGGGIVGNQPQHF
abundance: NA; d_gene: NA; v_gene: TRBV3-1; j_gene: TRBJ1-1; CDR3nt: TGTGCCAGCAGCCAAGACCTTCTGAGACAGGTGAACACTGAAGCTTTCTTT; CDR3aa: CASSQDLLRQVNTEAFF
abundance: once; d_gene: NA; v_gene: TRBV9; j_gene: TRBJ2-5; CDR3nt: NA; CDR3aa: CASSVGAGAGETHYF
abundance: NA; d_gene: NA; v_gene: TRBV6-2/TRBV6-3; j_gene: TRBJ2-2; CDR3nt: TGTGCCAGCAGTTACCCCCTTCCGGACACCGGGGAGCTGTTTTTT; CDR3aa: CASSYPLPDTGELFF
abundance: few; d_gene: NA; v_gene: TRBV11-2; j_gene: TRBJ2-5; CDR3nt: TGTGCCAGCAGCTTAGATGTCCAGACACAAGAGACCCAGTACTTC; CDR3aa: CASSLDVQTQETQYF
abundance: few; d_gene: NA; v_gene: TRBV6-5; j_gene: TRBJ1-2; CDR3nt: TGTGCCAGCAGTTATGACACCCGTTCCTATGGCTACACCTTC; CDR3aa: CASSYDTRSYGYTF
abundance: NA; d_gene: NA; v_gene: TRBV5-1; j_gene: TRBJ2-3; CDR3nt: TGCGCCAGCAGCTTACCGGGAGTGAGCACAGATACGCAGTATTTT; CDR3aa: CASSLPGVSTDTQYF
abundance: NA; d_gene: TRBD1; v_gene: TRBV6-1; j_gene: TRBJ2-3; CDR3nt: TGTGCCAGCAGCCGATACCGCGCGGGACAGGGGACAGATACGCAGTATTTT; CDR3aa: CASSRYRAGQGTDTQYF
abundance: NA; d_gene: NA; v_gene: TRBV9; j_gene: TRBJ2-4; CDR3nt: TGTGCCAGCAGCCCCGAAGCGGGTGGCAAAAACATTCAGTACTTC; CDR3aa: CASSPEAGGKNIQYF
abundance: NA; d_gene: NA; v_gene: TRBV7-4; j_gene: TRBJ1-5; CDR3nt: TGTGCCAGCAGCTTAGTGGCCTTT; CDR3aa: CASSLVAF
abundance: NA; d_gene: NA; v_gene: TRBV7-2; j_gene: TRBJ2-7; CDR3nt: TGTGCCAGCAGCTCCAACCAACTACATAGGGAGCAGTACTTC; CDR3aa: CASSSNQLHREQYF
abundance: many; d_gene: TRBD2; v_gene: TRBV5-1; j_gene: TRBJ2-1; CDR3nt: TGCGCCAGCAGCTTCGGGACTAGACACAATGAGCAGTTCTTC; CDR3aa: CASSFGTRHNEQFF
abundance: few; d_gene: TRBD2; v_gene: TRBV5-1; j_gene: TRBJ2-3; CDR3nt: TGCGCCAGCAGCCCCCGGCCTAGCGGGCGCACAGATACGCAGTATTTT; CDR3aa: CASSPRPSGRTDTQYF
abundance: NA; d_gene: TRBD2; v_gene: TRBV4-2; j_gene: TRBJ2-3; CDR3nt: TGTGCCAGCAGCCAGGGGGGACTAGCAGGGGATACGCAGTATTTT; CDR3aa: CASSQGGLAGDTQYF
abundance: NA; d_gene: TRBD1; v_gene: TRBV20-1; j_gene: TRBJ2-1; CDR3nt: TGCAGTGCTAGACTACAGGGGGCCTCCTACAATGAGCAGTTCTTC; CDR3aa: CSARLQGASYNEQFF
abundance: NA; d_gene: NA; v_gene: TRBV4-2; j_gene: TRBJ2-2; CDR3nt: TGTGCCAGCAGCCAAGAGTCCAGGGGGAACACCGGGGAGCTGTTTTTT; CDR3aa: CASSQESRGNTGELFF
abundance: many; d_gene: TRBD2; v_gene: TRBV20-1; j_gene: TRBJ2-1; CDR3nt: TGCAGTCCCAGGAGCCCGGGGGGACGGGGTGAGCAGTTCTTC; CDR3aa: CSPRSPGGRGEQFF
abundance: few; d_gene: TRBD2; v_gene: TRBV29-1; j_gene: TRBJ2-7; CDR3nt: TGCAGCGTTCCAGGGACTAGAGAGGGCGAGCAGTACTTC; CDR3aa: CSVPGTREGEQYF
abundance: few; d_gene: NA; v_gene: TRBV5-1; j_gene: TRBJ2-5; CDR3nt: TGCGCCAGCACCACAGGGTCAGAGACCCAGTACTTC; CDR3aa: CASTTGSETQYF
abundance: NA; d_gene: NA; v_gene: TRBV20-1; j_gene: TRBJ1-3; CDR3nt: TGCAGTGCTAGAGCTCCTTCCGGGACAATCGCCAACTCTGGAAACACCATATATTTT; CDR3aa: CSARAPSGTIANSGNTIYF
abundance: NA; d_gene: NA; v_gene: TRBV28; j_gene: TRBJ1-2; CDR3nt: TGTGCCAGCAGCTACAGGGATGGCTACACCTTC; CDR3aa: CASSYRDGYTF
abundance: NA; d_gene: NA; v_gene: TRBV2; j_gene: TRBJ2-1; CDR3nt: TGTGCCAGCAGTGAGGACAGCACCTACAATGAGCAGTTCTTC; CDR3aa: CASSEDSTYNEQFF
abundance: many; d_gene: NA; v_gene: TRBV19; j_gene: TRBJ2-2; CDR3nt: TGTGCCAGTAGTATACAGCACACCGGGGAGCTGTTTTTT; CDR3aa: CASSIQHTGELFF
abundance: NA; d_gene: NA; v_gene: TRBV4-2; j_gene: TRBJ2-3; CDR3nt: TGTGCCAGCAGCCAACCGGAGGGCAGGGGAGATACGCAGTATTTT; CDR3aa: CASSQPEGRGDTQYF
abundance: few; d_gene: NA; v_gene: TRBV5-1; j_gene: TRBJ2-7; CDR3nt: TGCGCCAGCAGCTTAGGCGGGACCGGATTATGGGAGCAGTACTTC; CDR3aa: CASSLGGTGLWEQYF
abundance: NA; d_gene: TRBD2; v_gene: TRBV6-1; j_gene: TRBJ2-1; CDR3nt: TGTGCCAGCAGGGCGGGACTAGTTGTAATCTATGAGCAGTTCTTC; CDR3aa: CASRAGLVVIYEQFF
abundance: NA; d_gene: TRBD2; v_gene: TRBV5-1; j_gene: TRBJ2-5; CDR3nt: TGCGCCAGCAGCTTGACCGGGACTAGCGGGAGTGAGACCCAGTACTTC; CDR3aa: CASSLTGTSGSETQYF
abundance: NA; d_gene: NA; v_gene: TRBV7-2; j_gene: TRBJ2-2; CDR3nt: TGTGCCAGCAGCTTAAACACACTCGGGGAGCTGTTTTTT; CDR3aa: CASSLNTLGELFF
abundance: NA; d_gene: NA; v_gene: TRBV28; j_gene: TRBJ2-7; CDR3nt: TGTGCCAGTGCGTCTCCGGGGGGCTTCCTCTACGAGCAGTACTTC; CDR3aa: CASASPGGFLYEQYF